The T cell receptor (beta chain) described here comes from a study of T cell changes during pregnancy in multiple sclerosis. Germline-derived CDR1 and CDR2 are MNHEY and SVGAGI. V was pared by 2 bases and J by 6 bases, with 1 base of the junction left unmatched. CDR3 length equals 12 residues. Here immunoSEQ multiplex PCR was the method, and the copy in TCRdb shows in-frame clones only, minus some. This repertoire shows some 40,000 clones, 80% to 95% found once; its top ten account for 26%. The TCR was taken from a female donor with multiple sclerosis, enrolled in a pregnancy study. The sequenced sample was CD8+ T cells from peripheral blood mononuclear cells, obtained before pregnancy. The J gene is TRBJ2-7, the V gene TRBV6-5, with 7 bases identical to TRBD2. CDR3 sequence (DNA): TGTGCCAGCAGTTACGGGGGGGGCGAGCAGTACTTC. Protein product: CASSYGGGEQYF.